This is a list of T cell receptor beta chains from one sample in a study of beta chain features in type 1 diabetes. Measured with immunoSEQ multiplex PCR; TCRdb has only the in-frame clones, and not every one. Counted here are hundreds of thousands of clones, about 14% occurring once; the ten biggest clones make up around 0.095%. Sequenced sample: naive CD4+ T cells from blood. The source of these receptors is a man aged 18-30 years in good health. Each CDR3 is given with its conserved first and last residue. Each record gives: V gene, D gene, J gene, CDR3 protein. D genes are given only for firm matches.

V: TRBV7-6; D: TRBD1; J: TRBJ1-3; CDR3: CASSRDRGRNTIYF
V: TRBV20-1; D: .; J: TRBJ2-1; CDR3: CSASSIVEQFF
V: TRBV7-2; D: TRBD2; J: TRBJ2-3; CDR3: CASSLARVSSGSGDTQYF
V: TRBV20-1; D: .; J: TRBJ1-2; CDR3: CSARGARGYTF
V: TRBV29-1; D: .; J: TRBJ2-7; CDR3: CSVVKGAYEQYF
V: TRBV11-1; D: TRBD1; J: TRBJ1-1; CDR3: CASSPQPQGAYTEAFF
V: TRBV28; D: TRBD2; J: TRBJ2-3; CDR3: CASSSWTSVGTDTQYF
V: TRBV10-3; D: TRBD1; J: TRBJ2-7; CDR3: CAINRDRRLNEQYF
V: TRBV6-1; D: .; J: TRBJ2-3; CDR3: CASSEATDTQYF
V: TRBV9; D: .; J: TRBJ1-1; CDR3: CASSAVGYRTEAFF
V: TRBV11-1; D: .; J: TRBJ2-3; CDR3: CASSLPLGLGNTQYF
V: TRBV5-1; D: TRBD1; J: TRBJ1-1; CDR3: CASSRGQVNTEAFF